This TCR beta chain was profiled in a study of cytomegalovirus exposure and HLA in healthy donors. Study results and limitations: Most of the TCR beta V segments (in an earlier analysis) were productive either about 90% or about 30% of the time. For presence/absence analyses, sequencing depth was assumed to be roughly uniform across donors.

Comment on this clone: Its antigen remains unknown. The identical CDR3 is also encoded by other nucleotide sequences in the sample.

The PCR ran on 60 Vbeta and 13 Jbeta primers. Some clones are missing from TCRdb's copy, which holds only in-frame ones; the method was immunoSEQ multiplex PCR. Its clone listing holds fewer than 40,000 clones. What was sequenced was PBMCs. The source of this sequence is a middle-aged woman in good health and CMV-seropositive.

CDR3: CASSLFVGGLAGSTGELFF. Here the CDR3 DNA reads TGTGCCAGCAGCTTATTCGTCGGGGGGCTAGCGGGATCCACCGGGGAGCTGTTTTTT. V and J are TRBV7-3 and TRBJ2-2, with 9 positions matching TRBD2. Trimming cost V 2 bases and J 4 bases; bases outside gene matches: 14. Germline-derived CDR1 and CDR2 are SGHTA and FQGTGA. CDR3 size: 19 residues.